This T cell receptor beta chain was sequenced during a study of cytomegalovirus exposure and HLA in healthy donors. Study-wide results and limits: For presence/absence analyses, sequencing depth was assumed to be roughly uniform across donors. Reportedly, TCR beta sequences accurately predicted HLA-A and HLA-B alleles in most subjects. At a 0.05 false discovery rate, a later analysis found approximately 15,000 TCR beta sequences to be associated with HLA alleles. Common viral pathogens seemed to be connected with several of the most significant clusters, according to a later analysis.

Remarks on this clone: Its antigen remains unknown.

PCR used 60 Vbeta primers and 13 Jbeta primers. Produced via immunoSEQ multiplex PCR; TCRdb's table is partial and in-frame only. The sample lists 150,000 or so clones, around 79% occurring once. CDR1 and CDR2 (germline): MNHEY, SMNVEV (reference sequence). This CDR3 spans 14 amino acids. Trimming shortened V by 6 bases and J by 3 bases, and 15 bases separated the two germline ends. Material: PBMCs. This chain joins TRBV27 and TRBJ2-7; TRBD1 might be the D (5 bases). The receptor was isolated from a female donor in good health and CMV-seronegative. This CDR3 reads CASRRTRAIYEQYF. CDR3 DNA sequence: TGTGCCAGCAGGAGGACAAGGGCCATCTACGAGCAGTACTTC.